The T cell receptor beta chain described here comes from a study of OX40 agonist ivuxolimab in advanced cancers. Concerning this clone: Its target is not known.

The study, taken as a whole, reports: In CD8+ T cells, expanded clones were on average more numerous than in CD4+.

TCRdb's copy holds only in-frame clones and misses some; the assay was immunoSEQ multiplex PCR. The sample records tens of thousands of clones, 85% to 90% being singletons. The source is an adult with an advanced solid tumor such as melanoma, head and neck, liver or kidney cancer. Sample: CD4+ or CD8+ T cells sorted from blood, taken in a trial of the OX40 agonist ivuxolimab.

For the CDR3, the DNA is TGTGCCGCCAGGGACGGCTCGGATACGCAGTATTTT. It encodes CAARDGSDTQYF. The chain uses TRBV10-3 and TRBJ2-3; D is tentatively TRBD1 or TRBD2 (5 bases each). V lost 11 bases and J lost 6, with 15 bases in between. Germline loops: CDR1 ENHRY, CDR2 SYGVKD. The CDR3 has 12 amino acids.